The 28 T cell receptor beta chains presented below share a single source sample, sequenced in a study of cytomegalovirus exposure and HLA in healthy donors. This PCR relied on a set of 60 Vbeta primers and 13 Jbeta primers. The method was immunoSEQ multiplex PCR; TCRdb's version includes in-frame clones alone and lacks a portion of them. In the table there are under 200,000 clones, 60% to 80% of which are singletons. Sequenced sample: PBMCs. The source of these receptors is a woman in her thirties or forties in good health and CMV-seropositive.

On this clone itself: Other DNA variants within this sample encode the same CDR3. The V gene is TRBV7-6, the J gene TRBJ1-3; 7 bases match TRBD1. The V gene end was trimmed by 3 bases and the J gene end by 7 bases; junction bases not matched to a gene: 3. Germline V gives CDR1 SGHVS, CDR2 FNYEAQ. The CDR3 contains 13 residues. The CDR3 DNA reads TGTGCCAGCAGCTTGGGACAGAGGAACACCATATATTTT. It is translated as CASSLGQRNTIYF.

The J gene is TRBJ2-4, the V gene TRBV5-6; weak D call: TRBD1 (5 bases). Trimming shortened V by 0 bases and J by 2 bases, and 9 bases separated the two germline ends. Germline V CDR1 and CDR2: SGHDT, YYEEEE. The CDR3 runs 15 residues. The CDR3 DNA follows: TGTGCCAGCAGCTTGGCAGGGTCATCCAAAAACATTCAGTACTTC. Its translation is CASSLAGSSKNIQYF.

This clone appeared a few times. V usage is TRBV28 and J usage is TRBJ1-3; D uncertain. The V gene lost 7 bases and the J gene lost 1 base, with 11 bases spanning the gap. This CDR3 region has 14 residues. Germline loops: CDR1 MDHEN, CDR2 SYDVKM. The CDR3 DNA reads as TGTGCCAGCATTAGTAGAGAGTCTGGAAACACCATATATTTT. This sequence encodes CASISRESGNTIYF.

This rearrangement joins TRBV10-3 to TRBJ2-3; TRBD2 matches 9 bases. CDR3 length equals 15 residues. V shed 10 bases and J 4 bases; nucleotides not matched to a gene: 12. Per germline, CDR1 ENHRY and CDR2 SYGVKD. CDR3 sequence (DNA): TGTGCCACAAGGGGCGGGGGGGCCGTACCAGATACGCAGTATTTT. It encodes CATRGGGAVPDTQYF.

Only a few counts were recorded for this clone. The rearrangement uses TRBV5-1 and TRBJ2-1; 11 nucleotides agree with TRBD2. The ends lost 4 bases at V and 3 bases at J; junction bases unmatched: 0. CDR1 SGHRS and CDR2 YFSETQ come from the germline V gene. This CDR3 has 14 amino acids. CDR3 residues: CASSGTSGYNEQFF. The DNA of the CDR3 is TGCGCCAGCAGCGGGACTAGCGGCTACAATGAGCAGTTCTTC.

This chain uses TRBV4-3 with TRBJ1-1, with D tentatively TRBD1 (5 bases). The CDR3 runs 15 residues. Germline CDR1 LGHNA, CDR2 YSLEER. Trimming cost V 4 bases and J 1 base, with 13 bases left between them. In DNA form, the CDR3 reads TGCGCCAGCAGCCTCATAAACCAGGGGAACACTGAAGCTTTCTTT. The encoded protein is CASSLINQGNTEAFF.

The V and J genes are TRBV7-2 and TRBJ1-4; TRBD1 might be the D (5 bases). The CDR3 covers 16 residues. In germline, CDR1 is SGHTA, CDR2 FQGNSA. The germline V and J ends were trimmed by 7 bases and 4 bases, with 19 bases remaining between them. The CDR3 protein is CASTPGRRGGNEKLFF. The CDR3 DNA reads TGTGCCAGCACCCCGGGCCGCCGGGGGGGTAATGAAAAACTGTTTTTT.

V is TRBV30 and J is TRBJ1-1, with D possibly TRBD1 on 5 matching bases. CDR3 size: 16 residues. Trimming pared 1 base from V and 1 base from J, leaving 16 bases between. The germline gives CDR1 GTSNPN, CDR2 SVGIG (reference sequence). The CDR3 nucleotides read TGTGCCTGGAGTGCCCCGGGGGGGGGAGGGAACACTGAAGCTTTCTTT. This gives the protein CAWSAPGGGGNTEAFF.

V gene TRBV6-6 combines with J gene TRBJ1-5; no reliable D call. With 7 bases removed from V and 5 bases from J, the gap between germline ends came to 12 bases. Germline-derived CDR1 and CDR2 are MNHNY and SVGAGI (reference sequence). This CDR3 has 13 amino acids. DNA for the CDR3: TGTGCCAGCACCGGAGCCATCGATCAGCCCCAGCATTTT. Translated: CASTGAIDQPQHF.

The J gene is TRBJ2-1, the V gene TRBV10-2; 7 bases align to TRBD2. This CDR3 comprises 13 residues. The germline V gene has CDR1 WSHSY and CDR2 SAAADI. The J segment lost 4 bases and the V segment lost 8 bases, leaving 5 bases of the junction unmatched. The CDR3 DNA is TGCGCCAGCTGTCTAGCGGCTTACAATGAGCAGTTCTTC. Translated, it gives CASCLAAYNEQFF.

The chain uses TRBV7-2 and TRBJ1-3; D may be TRBD1 (6 bases). Looked up from germline, CDR1 is SGHTA and CDR2 is FQGNSA. The CDR3 sequence is 15 residues long. The ends were cut back, 3 bases at V and 0 bases at J, with 9 bases in the middle. CDR3 residues: CASSFDRSSGNTIYF. Here the CDR3 DNA reads TGTGCCAGCAGCTTCGACAGGAGCTCTGGAAACACCATATATTTT.

The chain recombines TRBV6-6 with TRBJ2-3; 7 bases fit TRBD1. The ends lost 7 bases at V and 2 bases at J; junction bases unmatched: 9. CDR1 and CDR2 (germline): MNHNY, SVGAGI (reference sequence). CDR3 length equals 15 residues. This CDR3 is CASKPEGAITDTQYF. CDR3 sequence (DNA): TGTGCCAGCAAACCCGAGGGGGCGATCACAGATACGCAGTATTTT.

This clone was detected a few times. The V gene is TRBV4-3, the J gene TRBJ1-1; 9 nucleotides line up with TRBD1. CDR1 LGHNA and CDR2 YSLEER come from the germline V gene. CDR3 length equals 13 residues. V gave up 4 bases and J gave up 6 bases; unmatched junction bases: 3. CDR3 sequence (DNA): TGCGCCAGCAGCCGGCGGACAGGGGCTGAAGCTTTCTTT. Protein: CASSRRTGAEAFF.

The chain combines TRBV5-1 with TRBJ2-4; D is possibly TRBD2 (5 bases). The CDR3 is 17 amino acids. Looked up from germline, CDR1 is SGHRS and CDR2 is YFSETQ. Trimming left V 0 bases short and J 0 bases short, with 13 bases between. The CDR3 DNA reads TGCGCCAGCAGCTTGGCCTGGGAGAGTTTAGCCAAAAACATTCAGTACTTC. Amino acids: CASSLAWESLAKNIQYF. Full variable domain (missing parts from reference TRBV5-1 and TRBJ2-4): KAGVTQTPRYLIKTRGQQVTLSCSPISGHRSVSWYQQTPGQGLQFLFEYFSETQRNKGNFPGRFSGRQFSNSRSEMNVSTLELGDSALYLCASSLAWESLAKNIQYFGAGTRLSVL.

This clone was observed a handful of times. This chain links TRBV4-3 with TRBJ1-6, with no clear D. The CDR3 extends over 14 amino acids. Germline V gene lookup returns CDR1 LGHNA and CDR2 YSLEER. Trimming left V 3 bases short and J 10 bases short, with 13 bases between. The CDR3, as DNA: TGCGCCAGCAGCCAGGAGCAGTTTGGGTCACCCCTCCACTTT. Encoded protein: CASSQEQFGSPLHF.

The chain joins TRBV9 to TRBJ2-3, with TRBD2 identical over 10 bases. The CDR3 loop spans 17 amino acids. Per the germline V gene, CDR1 is SGDLS and CDR2 is YYNGEE. The ends lost 0 bases at V and 2 bases at J; junction bases unmatched: 6. CDR3 nucleotide sequence: TGTGCCAGCAGCGTAGGGCCTAGCGGGGGAGCCACAGATACGCAGTATTTT. Translating gives CASSVGPSGGATDTQYF.

The rearrangement uses TRBV7-2 and TRBJ2-3; no definite D call. V lost 5 bases and J 2 bases, leaving 8 bases between the germline ends. Looked up from germline, CDR1 is SGHTA and CDR2 is FQGNSA. This CDR3 has 13 residues. The CDR3 here is CASSVGLTDTQYF. CDR3 in DNA: TGTGCCAGCAGCGTGGGCCTCACAGATACGCAGTATTTT.

This sequence joins TRBV28 and TRBJ1-1; D is unclear. CDR1 is MDHEN and CDR2 is SYDVKM in the germline V gene. With 3 bases removed from V and 9 bases from J, the gap between germline ends came to 14 bases. CDR3 length: 13 amino acids. The CDR3 coding sequence is TGTGCCAGCAGTTTCGATATGAACAGCAAAGCTTTCTTT. As protein: CASSFDMNSKAFF.

The chain has TRBV30 and TRBJ1-4; 8 nucleotides match TRBD1. This CDR3 is 14 amino acids long. The germline CDR1 and CDR2 sequences are GTSNPN and SVGIG (reference sequence). The V and J ends lost 7 bases and 7 bases, in that order; junction bases with no gene match: 11. CDR3 protein: CASDRDRTREKLFF. DNA for the CDR3: TGTGCCTCGGACCGGGACAGGACTCGTGAAAAACTGTTTTTT.

This chain links TRBV5-1 with TRBJ1-2, with TRBD1 identical over 8 bases. Germline CDR1 reads SGHRS; CDR2 reads YFSETQ. Trimming cost V 0 bases and J 2 bases; bases outside gene matches: 0. The CDR3 loop spans 14 amino acids. The CDR3 DNA sequence: TGCGCCAGCAGCTTGGGACAGGGGAACTATGGCTACACCTTC. Residues: CASSLGQGNYGYTF.

The gene calls are TRBV28 and TRBJ1-1, with 11 bases identical to TRBD1. J gave up 6 bases and V 5 bases, and 5 bases lay outside the gene matches. Germline V gene sequence: CDR1 MDHEN, CDR2 SYDVKM. The CDR3 is 14 residues long. Written as DNA, the CDR3 is TGTGCCAGCAGTCCCGGACAGGGGGCGTCTGAAGCTTTCTTT. It codes for CASSPGQGASEAFF.

The rearrangement joins TRBV30 to TRBJ1-2, with D possibly being TRBD1 (6 bases). Germline loops: CDR1 GTSNPN, CDR2 SVGIG (reference sequence). V gave up 3 bases and J gave up 5 bases, with 16 bases separating them. This CDR3 is built from 14 residues. CDR3 region: CAWSRGRGIYGYTF. In nucleotides, the CDR3 is TGTGCCTGGAGCAGGGGCAGGGGAATTTATGGCTACACCTTC.

This sequence joins TRBV9 and TRBJ2-1; a possible D gene is TRBD1 (6 bases). Trimming cost V 4 bases and J 5 bases, with 28 bases left between them. The germline V gene encodes CDR1 SGDLS and CDR2 YYNGEE. The CDR3 loop spans 19 amino acids. CDR3 bases: TGTGCCAGCAGCCTACGACCGGTGCAGGGGCCGACCCAAAACAATGAGCAGTTCTTC. It encodes CASSLRPVQGPTQNNEQFF.

The chain has TRBV5-1 and TRBJ1-2; the D is unclear. The V gene lost 4 bases and the J gene lost 8 bases, with 18 bases spanning the gap. Looked up from germline, CDR1 is SGHRS and CDR2 is YFSETQ. The CDR3 totals 14 residues. Written as DNA, the CDR3 is TGCGCCAGCAGCCGGAGAGGCGAGGCGGGGGGCTACACCTTC. Protein sequence: CASSRRGEAGGYTF.

The chain joins TRBV7-2 to TRBJ2-3; D not certain. The germline V gene encodes CDR1 SGHTA and CDR2 FQGNSA. Between the trimmed V and J ends, which lost 5 bases and 5 bases, there was a span of 8 bases. This CDR3 comprises 12 residues. The DNA of the CDR3 is TGTGCCAGCAGCCCCTCCAGAGATACGCAGTATTTT. It is translated as CASSPSRDTQYF. Variable domain in full (rest from reference TRBV7-2 and TRBJ2-3): GAGVSQSPSNKVTEKGKDVELRCDPISGHTALYWYRQSLGQGLEFLIYFQGNSAPDKSGLPSDRFSAERTGGSVSTLTIQRTQQEDSAVYLCASSPSRDTQYFGPGTRLTVL.

The chain joins TRBV7-9 to TRBJ2-5; the D gene is possibly TRBD2 (6 bases). Germline V gene lookup returns CDR1 SEHNR and CDR2 FQNEAQ (reference sequence). V was trimmed by 3 bases and J by 1 base, leaving 15 bases between them. CDR3 length: 16 residues. The DNA for the CDR3 is TGTGCCAGCAGCTTTCAATCTAGCGTAATCCAAGAGACCCAGTACTTC. This gives the protein CASSFQSSVIQETQYF.

As regards this clone: Relative to the germline gene, one junction end is altered; a read error may explain this. This rearrangement joins TRBV27 to TRBJ1-2, with TRBD1 matching 7 bases. The germline V gene encodes CDR1 MNHEY and CDR2 SMNVEV (reference sequence). The CDR3 totals 12 residues. Here the CDR3 DNA reads TGTGCCAGCACCCAGGGGACAGAACGACTCAGATTC. This codes for CASTQGTERLRF.

This chain joins TRBV11-2 and TRBJ1-3; D call uncertain. V was shortened by 1 base and J by 15 bases, with 10 bases between the two germline ends. This CDR3 is built from 11 residues. Germline V gene sequence: CDR1 SGHAT, CDR2 FQNNGV. The CDR3 nucleotides are TGTGCCAGCAGCTTAGGGCAGGCTGGATATTTT. It encodes CASSLGQAGYF.